The text below deals with one T cell receptor (beta chain). Its antigen remains unidentified. The data originate from a study of CXCR3-negative and CXCR3-positive naive CD8 T cells. Study conclusions and caveats: Naive cells positive for CXCR3 carried more hydrophobic TRB CDR3s than CXCR3-negative ones.

The method, 5' RACE with UMI labels, was used to prepare the TRB cDNA libraries. TCRdb re-called the 5' RACE reads and gives one entry per CDR3 protein, without DNA. The sample has 60,000 to 70,000 distinct CDR3 sequences. Researchers reported sorting every CD8+ T cell subset in triplicate, roughly 290,000 cells per sort. Germline V lookup: CDR1 SQVTM, CDR2 ANQGSEA. The CDR3 covers 14 residues. The receptor was derived from a human donor in good health. Some clones in this sample may be carry-over from other donors' samples. The chain is built from TRBV29-1 and TRBJ2-3; TCRdb's D call, TRBD2, is unchecked because there is no DNA. The specimen sequenced was naive CXCR3+ CD8+ T cells from blood. Indicated subset: CD45RO-CCR7+CD27+CD95- naive CD8+ T cells expressing CXCR3 (TNR3+). CDR3 loop: CSVGGLAGGDTQYF.